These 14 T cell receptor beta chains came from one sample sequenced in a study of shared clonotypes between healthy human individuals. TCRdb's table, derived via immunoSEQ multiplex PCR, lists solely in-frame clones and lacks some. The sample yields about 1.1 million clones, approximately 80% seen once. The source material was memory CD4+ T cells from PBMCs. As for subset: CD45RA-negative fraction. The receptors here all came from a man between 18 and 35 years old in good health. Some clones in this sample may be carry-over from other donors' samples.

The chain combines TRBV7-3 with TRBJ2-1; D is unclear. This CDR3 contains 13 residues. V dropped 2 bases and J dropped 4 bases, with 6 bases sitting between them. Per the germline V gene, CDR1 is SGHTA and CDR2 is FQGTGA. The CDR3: CASSLAEYNEQFF. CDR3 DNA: TGTGCCAGCAGCTTAGCAGAATACAATGAGCAGTTCTTC.

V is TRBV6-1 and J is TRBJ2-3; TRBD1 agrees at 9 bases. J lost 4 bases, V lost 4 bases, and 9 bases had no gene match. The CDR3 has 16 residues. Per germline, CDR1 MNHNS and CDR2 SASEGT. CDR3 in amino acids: CASSVPGTGFSDTQYF. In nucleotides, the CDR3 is TGTGCCAGCAGTGTTCCCGGGACAGGGTTTTCAGATACGCAGTATTTT.

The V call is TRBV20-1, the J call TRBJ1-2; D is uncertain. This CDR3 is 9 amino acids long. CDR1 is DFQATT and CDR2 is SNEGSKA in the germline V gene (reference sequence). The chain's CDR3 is CRGGSSYTF. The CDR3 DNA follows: TGCAGGGGCGGATCGAGCTACACCTTC.

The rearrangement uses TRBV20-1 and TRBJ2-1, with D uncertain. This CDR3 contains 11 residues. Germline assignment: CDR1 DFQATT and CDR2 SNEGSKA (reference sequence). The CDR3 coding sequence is TGCACCATGCGCTGGTTGGGTGAGCAGTTCTTC. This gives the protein CTMRWLGEQFF.

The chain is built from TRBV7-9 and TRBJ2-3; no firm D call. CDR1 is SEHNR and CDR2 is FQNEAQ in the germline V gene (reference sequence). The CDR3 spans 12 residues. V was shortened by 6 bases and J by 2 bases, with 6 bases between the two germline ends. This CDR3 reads CASSANTDTQYF. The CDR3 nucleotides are TGTGCCAGCAGTGCGAACACAGATACGCAGTATTTT.

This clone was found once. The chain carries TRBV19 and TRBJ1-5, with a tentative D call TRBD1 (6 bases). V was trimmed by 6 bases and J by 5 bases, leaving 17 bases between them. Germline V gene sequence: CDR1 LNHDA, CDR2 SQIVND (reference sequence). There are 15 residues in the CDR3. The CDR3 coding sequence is TGTGCCAGTAGCAGCGGACAGTGGCGGGATCAGCCCCAGCATTTT. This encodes CASSSGQWRDQPQHF.

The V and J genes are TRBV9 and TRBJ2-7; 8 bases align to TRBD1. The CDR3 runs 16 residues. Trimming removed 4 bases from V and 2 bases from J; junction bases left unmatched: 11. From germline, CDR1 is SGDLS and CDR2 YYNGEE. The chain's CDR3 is CASSPSDRGSPYEQYF. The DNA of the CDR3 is TGTGCCAGCAGCCCCAGCGACAGGGGTAGCCCCTACGAGCAGTACTTC.

CDR3 loop: CASSSRQGAGNEQFF. DNA for the CDR3: TGTGCCAGCAGCTCCAGACAGGGGGCGGGTAATGAGCAGTTCTTC. The V call is TRBV9, the J call TRBJ2-1; 10 bases map to TRBD1. V shed 4 bases, J shed 7 bases, and the junction held 8 bases outside the gene matches. CDR1 and CDR2 (germline): SGDLS, YYNGEE. CDR3 size: 15 residues.

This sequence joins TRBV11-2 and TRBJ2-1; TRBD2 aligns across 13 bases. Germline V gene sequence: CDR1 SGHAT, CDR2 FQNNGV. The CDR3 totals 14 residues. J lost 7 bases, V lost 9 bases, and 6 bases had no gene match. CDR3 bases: TGTGCCAGTCGGACTAGCGGGAGCATTAATGAGCAGTTCTTC. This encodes CASRTSGSINEQFF.

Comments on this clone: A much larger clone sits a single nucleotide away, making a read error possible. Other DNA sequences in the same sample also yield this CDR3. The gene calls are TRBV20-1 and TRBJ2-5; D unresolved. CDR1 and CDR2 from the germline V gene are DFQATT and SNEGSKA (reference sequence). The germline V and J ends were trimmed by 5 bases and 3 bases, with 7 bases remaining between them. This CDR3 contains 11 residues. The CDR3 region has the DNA TGCAGTGCTGGAAGGGAAGAGACCCAGTACTTC. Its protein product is CSAGREETQYF.

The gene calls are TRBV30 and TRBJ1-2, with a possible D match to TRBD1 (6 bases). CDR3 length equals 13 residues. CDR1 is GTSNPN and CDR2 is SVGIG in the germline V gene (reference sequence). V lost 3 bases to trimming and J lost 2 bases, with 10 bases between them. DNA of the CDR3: TGTGCCTGGAGCCTGGACAGAAACTATGGCTACACCTTC. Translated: CAWSLDRNYGYTF.

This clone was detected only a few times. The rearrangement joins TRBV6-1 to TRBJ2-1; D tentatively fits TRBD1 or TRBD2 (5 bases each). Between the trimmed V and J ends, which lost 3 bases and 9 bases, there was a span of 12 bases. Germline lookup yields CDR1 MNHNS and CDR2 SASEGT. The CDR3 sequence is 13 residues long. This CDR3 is CASSDLWGTEQFF. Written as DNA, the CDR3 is TGTGCCAGCAGTGACCTTTGGGGGACTGAGCAGTTCTTC.

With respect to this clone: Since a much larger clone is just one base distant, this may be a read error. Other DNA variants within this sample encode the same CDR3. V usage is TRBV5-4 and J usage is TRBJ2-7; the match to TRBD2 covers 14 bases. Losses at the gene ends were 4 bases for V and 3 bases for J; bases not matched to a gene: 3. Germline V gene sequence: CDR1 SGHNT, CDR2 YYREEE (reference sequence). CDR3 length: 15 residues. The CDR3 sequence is CASSRGTSGSYEQYF. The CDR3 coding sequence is TGTGCCAGCAGCCGCGGGACTAGCGGGAGCTACGAGCAGTACTTC.

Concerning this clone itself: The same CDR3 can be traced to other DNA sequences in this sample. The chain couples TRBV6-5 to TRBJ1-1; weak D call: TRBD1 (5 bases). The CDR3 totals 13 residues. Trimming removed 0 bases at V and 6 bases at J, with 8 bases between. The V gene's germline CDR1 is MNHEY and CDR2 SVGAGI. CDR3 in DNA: TGTGCCAGCAGTTACTCGGCAGGGTCTGAAGCTTTCTTT. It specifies CASSYSAGSEAFF.